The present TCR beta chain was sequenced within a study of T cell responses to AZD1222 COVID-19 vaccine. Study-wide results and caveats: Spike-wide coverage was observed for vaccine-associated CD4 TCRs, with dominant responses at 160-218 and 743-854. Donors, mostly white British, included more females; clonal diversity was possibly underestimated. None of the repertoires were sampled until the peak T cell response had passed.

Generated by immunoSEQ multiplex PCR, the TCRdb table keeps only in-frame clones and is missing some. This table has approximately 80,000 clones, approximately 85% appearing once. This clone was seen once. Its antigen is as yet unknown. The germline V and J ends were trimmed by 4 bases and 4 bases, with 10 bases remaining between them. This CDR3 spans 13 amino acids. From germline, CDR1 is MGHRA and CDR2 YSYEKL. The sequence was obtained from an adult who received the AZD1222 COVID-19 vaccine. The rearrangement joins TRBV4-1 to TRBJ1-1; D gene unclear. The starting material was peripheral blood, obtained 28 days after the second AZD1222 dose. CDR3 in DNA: TGCGCCAGCAGCCGGGGAGGATCCACTGAAGCTTTCTTT. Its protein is CASSRGGSTEAFF.